The text below deals with one T cell receptor (beta chain). Its cognate antigen has yet to be identified. No much larger clone exists at a distance of one base, and base qualities are not known. The data stem from a study of identifying expanded T cells in peripheral blood (dated by TCRdb to between 2018 and 2021). As for the study more broadly: Technical replicates were generated by sequencing separate aliquots of the same genomic DNA pool, with four replicates compared pairwise.

The research as a whole found: The authors expected that over much longer intervals, such as months to years, biological variance in healthy repertoires might increase even further. Both the number of clones called differentially abundant and the false-positive rate were significantly reduced by the beta-binomial model across all healthy-donor time intervals. The binomial model flagged approximately 1.1 differentially abundant clones between technical replicates but around 16 over around two weeks and 19 over around four weeks. For all healthy donors, the variance in clone template counts between roughly two-week samples rose significantly as total template count increased.

The immunoSEQ Assay, which uses bias-controlled multiplex PCR amplification of genomic DNA, was used to profile TCRbeta CDR3 regions. From the authors' description of their analysis: To quantify the absolute abundance of each unique TCRbeta CDR3 region, the sequences were collapsed and filtered. Differential abundance was tested with two models: a binomial (Fisher-equivalent) model and a beta-binomial model that adds time-dependent variance fitted from healthy donors. Clones with fewer than 5 combined templates were removed, and differential abundance was called for clones with a Benjamini-Hochberg FDR below 0.01. Using the form v = (b*log(k)+a)^2, the beta-binomial variance was modeled as a function of the total template count across the two samples. Drawn from immuneACCESS, this table holds only the in-frame rearrangements with V and J called that TCRdb kept. Clones are partly lost; checked studies trace under half to an unresolved V gene and leave the rest unexplained. D and trimming were read from the DNA, whereas the V and J calls and clone size are those reported in that table. In this sample the table shows 100,000 to 150,000 clones, approximately 86% of which occur a single time. The ten largest clones represent 8.4% of the sample.

No immune events such as infections were documented for the healthy donors during the collection period. Healthy-donor blood repertoires served as a training cohort to calibrate time-dependent variance in a beta-binomial model of T-cell clone differential abundance. The training cohort comprised about ten healthy donors, 3 female and 7 male. An age range of roughly 29 to 70 years, with an average of roughly 40 years, was recorded for the donors. Whole blood was collected from each healthy donor at three time points spaced roughly two weeks apart and obtained from a commercial supplier. Genomic DNA was extracted from unsorted whole blood for immunosequencing. Sample: blood. The TCR sequence derives from a person between 18 and 75 years old in good health.

DNA sequence: TGTGCCAGCAGCTTAGTTGGCGGGACAGGACACTACGAGCAGTACTTC. This is translated as CASSLVGGTGHYEQYF. The rearrangement combines TRBV7-8 with TRBJ2-7; TRBD1 aligns with 8 central bases. From V the trimming removes 1 base and from J it removes 3 bases, while the gene matches leave 8 bases of the junction unaccounted for. Per the germline V gene, SGHVS is the CDR1 and FQNEAQ is the CDR2. The CDR3 spans 16 residues, from the cysteine through the phenylalanine. The CDR3 DNA has 48 bases and is translated from base 1.